This T cell receptor (beta chain) is drawn from a study of cytomegalovirus exposure and HLA in healthy donors. Study results and caveats: On later analysis, the bulk of CMV-associated TCR beta chains appeared to be HLA-restricted. Owing to their indistinguishability, certain V segments, notably TRBV6-2 and TRBV6-3, were excluded. Other equally common chains were less clonally expanded than HLA-associated TCR beta chains, a later analysis showed.

This clone was picked up a small number of times. Its target is not known. The CDR3 runs 14 residues. V shed 2 bases and J shed 4 bases, with 8 bases lying between them. CDR1 and CDR2 from the germline V gene are MNHEY and SVGAGI. Healthy donors of bone marrow made up the group. The PCR ran on 60 Vbeta and 13 Jbeta primers. TCRdb's copy holds only in-frame clones and misses some; the assay was immunoSEQ multiplex PCR. The sample contains about 94,000 clones, roughly 75% of which appear only once. This TCR was sampled from a woman aged 55-70 years in good health and CMV-seronegative. V is TRBV6-5 and J is TRBJ2-2; D remains unclear. Specimen: PBMCs. CDR3 region: CASSYGSGTGELFF. DNA of the CDR3: TGTGCCAGCAGTTACGGTTCCGGCACCGGGGAGCTGTTTTTT.